One and the same sample provided the 26 T cell receptor beta chains below, sequenced in a study of PD-L1 blockade in urothelial cancer. As to time point: peripheral blood 6 weeks after treatment start. TCRdb keeps only in-frame clones here, not all; method: immunoSEQ multiplex PCR. In the table there are 83,000 or so clones, approximately 87% of which are singletons. Sequenced here: PBMCs, sampled around atezolizumab (anti-PD-L1) treatment. The receptors here all came from a man aged 70-80 years with urothelial cancer.

V gene TRBV7-9 combines with J gene TRBJ2-2; maybe TRBD2 (5 bases). CDR1 and CDR2 from the germline V gene are SEHNR and FQNEAQ (reference sequence). Trimming removed 3 bases at V and 1 base at J, with 9 bases between. This CDR3 has 15 amino acids. The CDR3 region has the DNA TGTGCCAGCAGCTTTTCAGCGGTGAACACCGGGGAGCTGTTTTTT. Translating gives CASSFSAVNTGELFF.

The CDR3 sequence is CASSTTTSGGTRQYF. CDR3 in DNA: TGCGCCAGCAGCACGACTACTAGCGGGGGGACCCGACAGTACTTC. The chain is built from TRBV5-1 and TRBJ2-5, with TRBD2 matching over 12 bases. The length of the CDR3 is 15 residues. Germline CDR1 SGHRS, CDR2 YFSETQ. V was clipped by 4 bases and J by 11 bases; unmatched bases: 12.

The chain joins TRBV12-5 to TRBJ2-1, with TRBD2 matching 8 bases. This CDR3 region has 18 residues. CDR1 and CDR2 (germline): LGHNT, FRNRAP. V trimming: 4 bases; J trimming: 4 bases; junction bases outside the gene matches: 15. The CDR3 bases are TGTGCTAGTGGTTCGTCAACCCCCACTAGCGGAAATTACAATGAGCAGTTCTTC. This codes for CASGSSTPTSGNYNEQFF.

At least ten counts were recorded for this clone. V usage is TRBV14 and J usage is TRBJ2-4; TRBD1 agrees at 9 bases. J gave up 2 bases and V 3 bases, and 5 bases lay outside the gene matches. The CDR3 runs 16 residues. Germline values: CDR1 SGHDN, CDR2 FVKESK. The CDR3 sequence: CASSQDRGFSKNIQYF. The CDR3 region has the DNA TGTGCCAGCAGCCAGGACAGGGGATTTTCCAAAAACATTCAGTACTTC.

The genes are TRBV2 and TRBJ1-2; D gene unclear. The CDR3 spans 14 residues. Germline V gives CDR1 SNHLY, CDR2 FYNNEI. Trimming removed 2 bases at V and 8 bases at J, with 15 bases between. The CDR3 bases are TGTGCCAGCAGTGAATATGCAGCCAGCGGGGGCTACACCTTC. Translating it yields CASSEYAASGGYTF.

This chain connects TRBV5-1 to TRBJ2-7; D not certain. CDR1 SGHRS and CDR2 YFSETQ come from the germline V gene. The CDR3 is 13 amino acids. V gave up 0 bases and J gave up 1 base, with 5 bases separating them. The DNA of the CDR3 is TGCGCCAGCAGCTTGGTGACATCCTACGAGCAGTACTTC. This sequence encodes CASSLVTSYEQYF.

V gene TRBV6-5 combines with J gene TRBJ2-3; perhaps TRBD2 as D (6 bases). This CDR3 has 15 residues. Germline V CDR1 and CDR2: MNHEY, SVGAGI. V was trimmed by 0 bases and J by 6 bases, leaving 13 bases between them. CDR3 protein: CASSYSAGSSDTQYF. CDR3 nucleotides: TGTGCCAGCAGTTACTCGGCGGGGAGTTCGGATACGCAGTATTTT.

J is TRBJ2-6 and V is TRBV6-5; no reliable D call. The CDR3 covers 16 residues. With 4 bases removed from V and 0 bases from J, the gap between germline ends came to 10 bases. Germline V gene sequence: CDR1 MNHEY, CDR2 SVGAGI. CDR3 nucleotide sequence: TGTGCCAGCAGTTTTCAGACTGACTCTGGGGCCAACGTCCTGACTTTC. The encoded protein is CASSFQTDSGANVLTF.

The chain employs TRBV11-3 and TRBJ2-7; 9 positions match TRBD1. Germline assignment: CDR1 SGHNT and CDR2 YENEEA. V gave up 5 bases and J gave up 6 bases; unmatched junction bases: 8. This CDR3 region has 14 residues. The CDR3 nucleotides read TGTGCCAGCAGCAGGGACGGGACAGGGCTCGAGCAGTACTTC. Translated: CASSRDGTGLEQYF.

This clone was counted a few times. This sequence joins TRBV19 and TRBJ2-2, with D possibly TRBD1 on 6 matching bases. This CDR3 is built from 15 residues. Germline CDR1 and CDR2: LNHDA and SQIVND (reference sequence). The V gene lost 4 bases and the J gene lost 4 bases, with 13 bases spanning the gap. CDR3 residues: CASSRSTGGTGELFF. The CDR3 nucleotides are TGTGCCAGTAGTAGGTCGACAGGTGGCACCGGGGAGCTGTTTTTT.

The CDR3 protein is CASSTGQGDNEQFF. The CDR3 DNA is TGTGCCAGCAGCACGGGACAGGGGGACAATGAGCAGTTCTTC. V and J are TRBV5-5 and TRBJ2-1; TRBD1 matches 11 bases. V dropped 4 bases and J dropped 5; count of bases not matched to a gene: 2. The CDR3 loop spans 14 amino acids. Germline V gene data show CDR1 as SGHKS and CDR2 as YYEKEE (reference sequence).

This clone was detected once. The chain links TRBV9 to TRBJ2-1, with TRBD2 matching 14 bases. From germline, CDR1 is SGDLS and CDR2 YYNGEE. This CDR3 has 16 amino acids. With V trimmed by 6 bases and J by 2 bases, 4 bases remained unmatched. This CDR3 reads CASTGLAGGPYNEQFF. The DNA for the CDR3 is TGTGCCAGCACCGGACTAGCGGGAGGCCCCTACAATGAGCAGTTCTTC.

J is TRBJ1-1 and V is TRBV5-5; no firm D call. From germline, CDR1 is SGHKS and CDR2 YYEKEE (reference sequence). V was cut by 6 bases and J by 5 bases, with 14 bases left in between. This CDR3 is 13 amino acids long. The CDR3 loop is CASNYFGWTEAFF. CDR3 DNA sequence: TGTGCCAGCAACTACTTCGGCTGGACTGAAGCTTTCTTT.

V usage is TRBV19 and J usage is TRBJ2-7; 8 nucleotides agree with TRBD2. In germline, CDR1 is LNHDA, CDR2 SQIVND (reference sequence). This CDR3 has 16 amino acids. The V segment lost 2 bases and the J segment 7 bases; nucleotides outside the gene matches: 13. The CDR3 DNA reads as TGTGCCAGTAGTATATTTGGGGGAGCGGGAGCGGGAGAGCAGTACTTC. Translating it yields CASSIFGGAGAGEQYF.

This sequence joins TRBV27 and TRBJ2-1; TRBD2 might be the D (5 bases). Germline V lookup: CDR1 MNHEY, CDR2 SMNVEV (reference sequence). V was cut by 5 bases and J by 7 bases, with 12 bases left in between. CDR3 length: 13 amino acids. This chain's CDR3 is CASSRGPWNEQFF. The CDR3 DNA reads TGTGCCAGCAGTCGAGGGCCGTGGAATGAGCAGTTCTTC.

The J gene is TRBJ1-2, the V gene TRBV4-1; D is ambiguous. Trimming shortened V by 0 bases and J by 4 bases, and 9 bases separated the two germline ends. The CDR3 has 14 amino acids. Germline V gene sequence: CDR1 MGHRA, CDR2 YSYEKL. DNA for the CDR3: TGCGCCAGCAGCCAAGAGGGAGGGCCCTATGGCTACACCTTC. This sequence encodes CASSQEGGPYGYTF.

The CDR3: CASSYGGRDYEQYF. CDR3 in DNA: TGTGCCAGCAGTTACGGCGGGAGGGACTACGAGCAGTACTTC. This chain links TRBV6-5 with TRBJ2-7, with TRBD2 matching over 9 bases. After removal of 2 bases from V and 3 bases from J, the junction contained 2 bases not matched to a gene. The germline gives CDR1 MNHEY, CDR2 SVGAGI. This CDR3 is 14 amino acids long.

The count of this clone is one. The chain couples TRBV7-9 to TRBJ1-4, with a tentative D call TRBD1 (5 bases). CDR3 length: 15 residues. V gave up 5 bases and J gave up 2 bases, with 12 bases separating them. Germline CDR1 SEHNR, CDR2 FQNEAQ (reference sequence). The chain's CDR3 is CASSPSTETNEKLFF. DNA of the CDR3: TGTGCCAGCAGCCCCTCGACAGAGACTAATGAAAAACTGTTTTTT.

This chain connects TRBV11-2 to TRBJ2-3; D might be TRBD1 (6 bases). There are 17 residues in the CDR3. V was shortened by 0 bases and J by 3 bases, with 16 bases between the two germline ends. The V gene's germline CDR1 is SGHAT and CDR2 FQNNGV. The CDR3 is CASSLDSPGHGTDTQYF. CDR3 sequence (DNA): TGTGCCAGCAGCTTAGACTCTCCGGGACACGGAACAGATACGCAGTATTTT.

The V gene is TRBV11-2, the J gene TRBJ1-1, with 7 bases fitting TRBD1. J gave up 1 base and V 5 bases, and 7 bases lay outside the gene matches. The CDR3 is 15 residues long. Per germline, CDR1 SGHAT and CDR2 FQNNGV. The chain's CDR3 is CASSPTTGENTEAFF. The CDR3 DNA reads as TGTGCCAGCAGCCCAACCACAGGGGAGAACACTGAAGCTTTCTTT.

The rearrangement uses TRBV6-1 and TRBJ1-1; 8 bases align to TRBD1. Germline lookup yields CDR1 MNHNS and CDR2 SASEGT. With 1 base clipped from V and 2 bases from J, the junction kept 3 bases outside the gene matches. CDR3 length: 15 amino acids. The CDR3 bases are TGTGCCAGCAGTGAAGGGACAGGGCCCAACACTGAAGCTTTCTTT. Translated, it gives CASSEGTGPNTEAFF.

V usage is TRBV7-6 and J usage is TRBJ2-7; D is possibly TRBD1 (6 bases). Per the germline V gene, CDR1 is SGHVS and CDR2 is FNYEAQ. The CDR3 covers 12 residues. V was pared by 1 base and J by 6 bases, with 7 bases between. The CDR3 sequence is CASSLEGGEQYF. DNA for the CDR3: TGTGCCAGCAGCTTAGAAGGGGGCGAGCAGTACTTC.

The CDR3 sequence: CASRANSVREQYF. The DNA for the CDR3 is TGTGCCAGCAGAGCAAACTCTGTACGAGAGCAGTACTTC. The rearrangement uses TRBV7-2 and TRBJ2-7, with D hard to call. The germline gives CDR1 SGHTA, CDR2 FQGNSA. The CDR3 sequence is 13 residues long. Trimming left V 6 bases short and J 7 bases short, with 16 bases between.

The chain has TRBV29-1 and TRBJ1-6; 12 bases align to TRBD1. Germline V lookup: CDR1 SQVTM, CDR2 ANQGSEA. The CDR3 spans 13 residues. The V gene end was trimmed by 6 bases and the J gene end by 9 bases; junction bases not matched to a gene: 3. The CDR3 here is CSVGQGASSPLHF. CDR3 DNA sequence: TGCAGCGTGGGACAGGGGGCAAGTTCACCCCTCCACTTT.

The V and J genes are TRBV7-9 and TRBJ2-7, with 10 positions matching TRBD1. Looked up from germline, CDR1 is SEHNR and CDR2 is FQNEAQ (reference sequence). Trimming at V came to 4 bases and at J to 9 bases, leaving 0 bases not matched to a gene. This CDR3 is 11 amino acids long. This CDR3 is CASSWDRGQYF. The DNA of the CDR3 is TGTGCCAGCAGCTGGGACAGGGGGCAGTACTTC.

The chain links TRBV29-1 to TRBJ1-3; 7 bases fit TRBD1. Per germline, CDR1 SQVTM and CDR2 ANQGSEA. CDR3 length equals 14 residues. V lost 4 bases, J lost 1 base, and 4 bases stayed unmatched. DNA for the CDR3: TGCAGCGTTGGGCCACAGGGGTCTGGAAACACCATATATTTT. The encoded protein is CSVGPQGSGNTIYF.